This T cell receptor (beta chain) derives from a study of T cells in Graves' hyperthyroidism and ophthalmopathy. This clonotype was recorded many times. Germline CDR1 MNHNY, CDR2 SVGAGI (reference sequence). Trimming took 2 bases from V and 3 from J, leaving 12 bases between them. The CDR3 is 15 residues long. Amplification yielded TCR beta CDR3 regions, with RNA transcripts as the source. The study used the HTBI primer set for a first-round RT-PCR of the TCR CDR3. TCRdb used MiXCR to reprocess the multiplex PCR reads, holding one entry per CDR3 protein. Among about 380,000 distinct CDR3 sequences listed, approximately 15% were seen once.

Sequenced sample: blood. J is TRBJ2-3 and V is TRBV6-6; D not certain. This clonotype originated in a woman aged 55-69 years with Graves' hyperthyroidism. The CDR3: CASSYLRPSTDTQYF. The CDR3, as DNA: TGTGCCAGCAGTTACCTTCGACCGTCAACAGATACGCAGTATTTT.